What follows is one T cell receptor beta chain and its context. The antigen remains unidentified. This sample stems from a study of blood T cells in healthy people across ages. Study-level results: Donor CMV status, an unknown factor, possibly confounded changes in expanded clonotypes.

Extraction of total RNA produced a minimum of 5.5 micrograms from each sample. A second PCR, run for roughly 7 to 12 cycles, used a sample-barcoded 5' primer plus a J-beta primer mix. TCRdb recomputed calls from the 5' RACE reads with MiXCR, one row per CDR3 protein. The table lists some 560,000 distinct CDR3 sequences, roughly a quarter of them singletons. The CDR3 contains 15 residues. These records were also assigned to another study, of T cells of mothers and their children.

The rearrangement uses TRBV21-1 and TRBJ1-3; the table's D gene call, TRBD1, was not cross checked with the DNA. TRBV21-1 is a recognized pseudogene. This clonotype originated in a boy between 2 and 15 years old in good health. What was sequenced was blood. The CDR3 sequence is CASSKAPRGGNTIYF. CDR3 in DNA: TGTGCCAGCAGCAAAGCGCCCAGGGGTGGAAACACCATATATTTT.